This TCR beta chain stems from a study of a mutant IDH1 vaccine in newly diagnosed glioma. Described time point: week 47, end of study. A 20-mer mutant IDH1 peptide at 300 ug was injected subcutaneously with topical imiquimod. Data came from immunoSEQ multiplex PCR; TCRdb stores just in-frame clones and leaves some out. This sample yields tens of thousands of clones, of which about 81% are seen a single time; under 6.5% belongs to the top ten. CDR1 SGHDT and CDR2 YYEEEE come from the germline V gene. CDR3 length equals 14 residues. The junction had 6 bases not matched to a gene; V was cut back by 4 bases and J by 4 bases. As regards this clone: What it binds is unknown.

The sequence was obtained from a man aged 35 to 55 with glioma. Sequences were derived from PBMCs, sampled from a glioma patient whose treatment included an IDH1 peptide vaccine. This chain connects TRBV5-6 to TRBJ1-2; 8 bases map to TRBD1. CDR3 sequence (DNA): TGTGCCAGCAGCGCGAGGACAGGGAGCTATGGCTACACCTTC. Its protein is CASSARTGSYGYTF.